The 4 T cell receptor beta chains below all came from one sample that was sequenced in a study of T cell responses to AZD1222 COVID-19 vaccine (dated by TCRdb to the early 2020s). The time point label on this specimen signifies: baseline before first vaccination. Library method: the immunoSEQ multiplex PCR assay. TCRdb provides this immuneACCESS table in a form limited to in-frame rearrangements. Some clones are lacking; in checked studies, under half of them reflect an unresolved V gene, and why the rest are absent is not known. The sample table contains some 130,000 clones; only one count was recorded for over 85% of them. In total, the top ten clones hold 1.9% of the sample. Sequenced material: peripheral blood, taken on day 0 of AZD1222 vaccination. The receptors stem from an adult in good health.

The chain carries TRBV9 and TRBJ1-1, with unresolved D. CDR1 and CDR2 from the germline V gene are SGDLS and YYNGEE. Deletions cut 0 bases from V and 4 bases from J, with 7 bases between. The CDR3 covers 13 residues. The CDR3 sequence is CASSVGQSTEAFF. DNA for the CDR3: TGTGCCAGCAGCGTAGGGCAGTCCACTGAAGCTTTCTTT.

Here the CDR3 reads CASSQGDRTLRDEQFF. The CDR3 DNA follows: TGCGCCAGCAGCCAAGGGGACAGGACCCTCCGTGATGAGCAGTTCTTC. This rearrangement joins TRBV4-1 to TRBJ2-1; 8 nucleotides line up with TRBD1. Looked up from germline, CDR1 is MGHRA and CDR2 is YSYEKL. Losses at the gene ends were 1 base for V and 8 bases for J; bases not matched to a gene: 10. CDR3 size: 16 residues.

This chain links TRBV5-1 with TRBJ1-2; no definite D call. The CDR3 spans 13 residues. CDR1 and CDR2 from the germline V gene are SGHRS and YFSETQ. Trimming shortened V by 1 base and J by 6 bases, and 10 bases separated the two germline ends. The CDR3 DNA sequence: TGCGCCAGCAGCTTGATATCTCATGATGGCTACACCTTC. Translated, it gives CASSLISHDGYTF.

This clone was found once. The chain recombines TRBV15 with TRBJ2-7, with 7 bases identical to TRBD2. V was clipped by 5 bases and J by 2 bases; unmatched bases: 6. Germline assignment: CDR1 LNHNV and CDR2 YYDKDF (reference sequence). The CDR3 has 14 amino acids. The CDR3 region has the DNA TGTGCCACCAGCCCGGGAGGTTCGGCCTACGAGCAGTACTTC. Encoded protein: CATSPGGSAYEQYF.